Detailed here is one T cell receptor beta chain. What it binds is not known. The junction differs from germline at one of its ends, possibly a read error. Unique molecular identifiers were carried by the TCR beta cDNA libraries. TCRdb recomputed calls from the PCR reads with MiXCR, one row per CDR3 protein. Counted here are approximately 730,000 distinct CDR3 sequences, about 45% occurring once; the ten biggest clones make up around 4.7%. This entry is derived from a study of post-analysis software for immune sequencing data. Study outcomes and limitations: Samples from one preparation batch, clustered by F measure, grouped strongly together. When patients were compared with controls, four or five TRBV segments were more frequent, TRBV5-6, TRBV5-1 and TRBV20-1 among them. Significantly lower normalized Chao1 diversity was seen in multiple sclerosis patients than in controls.

The CDR3 length is 18 residues. The germline V gene has CDR1 MNHEY and CDR2 SVGAGI. The specimen sequenced was blood. This clonotype originated in a girl aged 10-17 years with multiple sclerosis. The chain is built from TRBV6-5 and TRBJ2-4; TRBD2 agrees at 13 bases. The CDR3 region has the DNA TGTGCCGGCAGTTACTCGACTAGCGGGAGGACTTCCAAAAACATTCAGTACTTC. It yields the protein CAGSYSTSGRTSKNIQYF.